This T cell receptor (beta chain) comes out of a study of cytomegalovirus exposure and HLA in healthy donors. 13 Jbeta primers and 60 Vbeta primers were used for the PCR. The repertoire was sequenced with immunoSEQ multiplex PCR; TCRdb's copy has only in-frame clones and lacks some. The sample lists over 150,000 clones; around 63% were seen once. V gave up 5 bases and J gave up 3 bases, with 17 bases separating them. The CDR3 loop spans 15 amino acids. The germline V gene encodes CDR1 SGHNT and CDR2 YENEEA. The rearrangement uses TRBV11-3 and TRBJ2-7; D may be TRBD2 (7 bases). The sequence derives from a woman aged 18-35 years in good health and CMV-seropositive. Material: PBMCs. The CDR3 protein is CASSPGRDTDYEQYF. The DNA for the CDR3 is TGTGCCAGCAGCCCTGGGAGGGACACAGACTACGAGCAGTACTTC.